This is a list of T cell receptor beta chains from one sample in a study of beta chain features in type 1 diabetes. The protocol was immunoSEQ multiplex PCR, while the TCRdb copy is restricted to in-frame clones and leaves out a portion. The data contain roughly 140,000 clones, less than 9.5% of them singletons. The sequenced sample consisted of central memory CD4+ T cells from blood. These receptors were collected from a young man in good health. CDR3s include the opening cysteine and the closing phenylalanine or tryptophan. A D gene is named only where the DNA matches it firmly. Clone size appears in some rows only: once, few, many, or a class for an expanded clone.

abundance: few; j_gene: TRBJ1-4; v_gene: TRBV2; d_gene: -; CDR3nt: TGTGCCAGCAGTGTTTCAGGATCGGTGGCTAATGAAAAACTGTTTTTT; CDR3aa: CASSVSGSVANEKLFF
abundance: -; j_gene: TRBJ1-1; v_gene: TRBV19; d_gene: TRBD1; CDR3nt: TGTGCCACCAGGGGGTGGGGGATCACTGAAGCTTTCTTT; CDR3aa: CATRGWGITEAFF
abundance: few; j_gene: TRBJ2-3; v_gene: TRBV5-5; d_gene: TRBD2; CDR3nt: TGTGCCAGCAGTAACCAGCGGGGGGGAACAGATACGCAGTATTTT; CDR3aa: CASSNQRGGTDTQYF
abundance: once; j_gene: TRBJ2-6; v_gene: TRBV4-1; d_gene: TRBD1; CDR3nt: TGCGCCAGCAGCCAAGAAGGGACAGCTGGGGCCAACGTCCTGACTTTC; CDR3aa: CASSQEGTAGANVLTF
abundance: -; j_gene: TRBJ2-1; v_gene: TRBV6-5; d_gene: TRBD2; CDR3nt: TGTGCCGGTAGCGGGACGTCCTACAATGAGCAGTTCTTC; CDR3aa: CAGSGTSYNEQFF
abundance: -; j_gene: TRBJ1-4; v_gene: TRBV28; d_gene: TRBD1; CDR3nt: TGTGCCAGCAGTGCTCCCGGGACAGGGGCCCCTTCCCTTAATGAAAAACTGTTTTTT; CDR3aa: CASSAPGTGAPSLNEKLFF
abundance: many; j_gene: TRBJ2-1; v_gene: TRBV7-2; d_gene: TRBD2; CDR3nt: TGTGCCAGCAGCACGGGACTAGCGGGCGGGTCCGGCAATGAGCAGTTCTTC; CDR3aa: CASSTGLAGGSGNEQFF
abundance: many; j_gene: TRBJ1-2; v_gene: TRBV5-4; d_gene: TRBD1; CDR3nt: TGTGCCAGCAGCCAACAGTGGGACAGCCAGGCTAACTATGGCTACACCTTC; CDR3aa: CASSQQWDSQANYGYTF
abundance: few; j_gene: TRBJ2-3; v_gene: TRBV11-3; d_gene: TRBD2; CDR3nt: TGTGCCAGCAGCCGGACTAGCGGGACCGTGGGCACAGATACGCAGTATTTT; CDR3aa: CASSRTSGTVGTDTQYF
abundance: few; j_gene: TRBJ1-1; v_gene: TRBV5-8; d_gene: -; CDR3nt: TGTGCCAGCAGGGAACAGGGTTACTCCGCTGAAGCTTTCTTT; CDR3aa: CASREQGYSAEAFF
abundance: few; j_gene: TRBJ2-7; v_gene: TRBV7-3; d_gene: TRBD1; CDR3nt: TGTGCCAGCAGCCCCGGACAGGGTAGTTCCGAGCAGTACTTC; CDR3aa: CASSPGQGSSEQYF
abundance: -; j_gene: TRBJ2-7; v_gene: TRBV29-1; d_gene: -; CDR3nt: TGCAGCATAATGGGGGGTTCGGAGGGTCACTCCTACGAGCAGTACTTC; CDR3aa: CSIMGGSEGHSYEQYF
abundance: -; j_gene: TRBJ1-2; v_gene: TRBV29-1; d_gene: -; CDR3nt: TGCAGCGTTTCTACTACAGGGTACTATGGCTACACCTTC; CDR3aa: CSVSTTGYYGYTF
abundance: few; j_gene: TRBJ2-7; v_gene: TRBV19; d_gene: TRBD2; CDR3nt: TGTGCCAGTAGCCCGAGTTGGCAGTGGGGAGGGGAGCAGTACTTC; CDR3aa: CASSPSWQWGGEQYF
abundance: -; j_gene: TRBJ1-3; v_gene: TRBV18; d_gene: TRBD1; CDR3nt: TGTGCCAGCGAAACGGGACAGGGCGACACCATATATTTT; CDR3aa: CASETGQGDTIYF
abundance: -; j_gene: TRBJ1-1; v_gene: TRBV18; d_gene: -; CDR3nt: TGTGCCAGCTCACCCACGGCCCAACAGGGAAGCACTGAAGCTTTCTTT; CDR3aa: CASSPTAQQGSTEAFF
abundance: few; j_gene: TRBJ1-6; v_gene: TRBV9; d_gene: TRBD1; CDR3nt: TGTGCCAGCAGCACACGGGACAGGGGTTCACCCCTCCACTTT; CDR3aa: CASSTRDRGSPLHF
abundance: many; j_gene: TRBJ1-5; v_gene: TRBV18; d_gene: -; CDR3nt: TGTGCCAGCTCAGCAGGGAATCAGCCCCAGCATTTT; CDR3aa: CASSAGNQPQHF
abundance: -; j_gene: TRBJ1-3; v_gene: TRBV5-1; d_gene: TRBD1; CDR3nt: TGCGCCAGCAGCCCGGGGACAGATAATGGAAACACCATATATTTT; CDR3aa: CASSPGTDNGNTIYF
abundance: many; j_gene: TRBJ2-3; v_gene: TRBV7-2; d_gene: -; CDR3nt: TGTGCCAGCAGCTTATCTTCTAGATCGGCAGATACGCAGTATTTT; CDR3aa: CASSLSSRSADTQYF
abundance: few; j_gene: TRBJ2-4; v_gene: TRBV7-9; d_gene: -; CDR3nt: TGTGCCAGCAGCCCTAGCCTGGACCTCGGGGTTCAGTACTTC; CDR3aa: CASSPSLDLGVQYF
abundance: few; j_gene: TRBJ2-3; v_gene: TRBV5-4; d_gene: TRBD2; CDR3nt: TGTGCCAGCAGCTGGACTAGCGGGAGGACAGATACGCAGTATTTT; CDR3aa: CASSWTSGRTDTQYF
abundance: -; j_gene: TRBJ2-7; v_gene: TRBV25-1; d_gene: TRBD1; CDR3nt: TGTGCCAGCAGTGAATATAAAAGGACAGGGCTAGACGAGCAGTACTTC; CDR3aa: CASSEYKRTGLDEQYF
abundance: -; j_gene: TRBJ2-3; v_gene: TRBV7-3; d_gene: TRBD2; CDR3nt: TGTGCCAGCAGCTCCTTAGCGGGAAGCACAGATACGCAGTATTTT; CDR3aa: CASSSLAGSTDTQYF
abundance: -; j_gene: TRBJ2-3; v_gene: TRBV5-4; d_gene: -; CDR3nt: TGTGCCAGCAGCTTGGGTAGCGGAAGCACAGATACGCAGTATTTT; CDR3aa: CASSLGSGSTDTQYF
abundance: -; j_gene: TRBJ2-7; v_gene: TRBV4-2; d_gene: TRBD2; CDR3nt: TGTGCCAGCAGCCAGGACTTAGCGGGAGAGGATTTGTACGAGCAGTACTTC; CDR3aa: CASSQDLAGEDLYEQYF
abundance: many; j_gene: TRBJ2-6; v_gene: TRBV29-1; d_gene: -; CDR3nt: TGCAGCGTTGCGGTTTCTGGGGCCAACGTCCTGACTTTC; CDR3aa: CSVAVSGANVLTF
abundance: few; j_gene: TRBJ2-7; v_gene: TRBV5-1; d_gene: -; CDR3nt: TGCGCCAGCAGCTTGGATGGCAGGTCGTCATACGAGCAGTACTTC; CDR3aa: CASSLDGRSSYEQYF
abundance: many; j_gene: TRBJ2-6; v_gene: TRBV28; d_gene: TRBD1; CDR3nt: TGTGCCAGTAGACAGGGATCGGCTGGGGCCAACGTCCTGACTTTC; CDR3aa: CASRQGSAGANVLTF
abundance: few; j_gene: TRBJ1-6; v_gene: TRBV30; d_gene: -; CDR3nt: TGTGCCTGGAGAACAGGGCCCTCACCCCTCCACTTT; CDR3aa: CAWRTGPSPLHF
abundance: -; j_gene: TRBJ1-6; v_gene: TRBV30; d_gene: TRBD1; CDR3nt: TGTGCCTGGAGTGACAGGGGGGGCTCACCCCTCCACTTT; CDR3aa: CAWSDRGGSPLHF
abundance: few; j_gene: TRBJ2-5; v_gene: TRBV4-2; d_gene: TRBD2; CDR3nt: TGTGCCAGCAGCCGCCTTAGCGGGGGGGGACAAGAGACCCAGTACTTC; CDR3aa: CASSRLSGGGQETQYF
abundance: few; j_gene: TRBJ1-5; v_gene: TRBV19; d_gene: -; CDR3nt: TGTGCCAGTACAAACCGGAGCAATCAGCCCCAGCATTTT; CDR3aa: CASTNRSNQPQHF
abundance: many; j_gene: TRBJ1-2; v_gene: TRBV4-2; d_gene: -; CDR3nt: TGTGCCAGCAGCCCTCAGGGGCGAAGTGGCTACACCTTC; CDR3aa: CASSPQGRSGYTF
abundance: few; j_gene: TRBJ2-1; v_gene: TRBV12-5; d_gene: TRBD1; CDR3nt: TGTGCTAGTGGTTTGGCAGGGGGAAATGAGCAGTTCTTC; CDR3aa: CASGLAGGNEQFF
abundance: few; j_gene: TRBJ1-5; v_gene: TRBV28; d_gene: -; CDR3nt: TGTGCCAGCAGTTTCACAGTTAATCAGCCCCAGCATTTT; CDR3aa: CASSFTVNQPQHF
abundance: -; j_gene: TRBJ1-5; v_gene: TRBV7-2; d_gene: -; CDR3nt: TGTGCCAGCAGCTTACTCCGCAATCAGCCCCAGCATTTT; CDR3aa: CASSLLRNQPQHF
abundance: many; j_gene: TRBJ2-1; v_gene: TRBV5-6; d_gene: TRBD2; CDR3nt: TGTGCCAGCAGCTTGGGGCTAGCGGGAAATGAGCAGTTCTTC; CDR3aa: CASSLGLAGNEQFF
abundance: -; j_gene: TRBJ1-6; v_gene: TRBV6-1; d_gene: TRBD1; CDR3nt: TGTGCCATCAGTGAGTCCCGGGACAGGGGGCATCCCCTCCACTTT; CDR3aa: CAISESRDRGHPLHF
abundance: -; j_gene: TRBJ2-3; v_gene: TRBV7-3; d_gene: TRBD1; CDR3nt: TGTGCCAGCAGCCCGGGACAGGGTCCAGGTACGCAGTATTTT; CDR3aa: CASSPGQGPGTQYF
abundance: -; j_gene: TRBJ2-1; v_gene: TRBV28; d_gene: TRBD2; CDR3nt: TGTGCCAGCAGTTTGCGGGAGGGGGAAGGGTACAATGAGCAGTTCTTC; CDR3aa: CASSLREGEGYNEQFF
abundance: many; j_gene: TRBJ2-6; v_gene: TRBV21-1; d_gene: -; CDR3nt: TGTGCCAGCAGAGGAGGCTCTGGGGCCAACGTCCTGACTTTC; CDR3aa: CASRGGSGANVLTF
abundance: -; j_gene: TRBJ2-7; v_gene: TRBV30; d_gene: -; CDR3nt: TGTGCCTGGAGTGCAGGAGGGGTAGCCTACGAGCAGTACTTC; CDR3aa: CAWSAGGVAYEQYF
abundance: once; j_gene: TRBJ2-3; v_gene: TRBV7-3; d_gene: -; CDR3nt: TGTGCCAGCAGCCAGGGAGGTACGCAGTATTTT; CDR3aa: CASSQGGTQYF
abundance: many; j_gene: TRBJ1-2; v_gene: TRBV28; d_gene: -; CDR3nt: TGTGCCAGCGCGGGAATTATGTACTATGGCTACACCTTC; CDR3aa: CASAGIMYYGYTF
abundance: -; j_gene: TRBJ2-4; v_gene: TRBV11-1; d_gene: -; CDR3nt: TGTGCCAGCAGCGAAAACAGGATCGAGGCCAAAAACATTCAGTACTTC; CDR3aa: CASSENRIEAKNIQYF
abundance: -; j_gene: TRBJ2-7; v_gene: TRBV6-5; d_gene: -; CDR3nt: TGTGCCAGCACCAGAGGGGGCTACGAGCAGTACTTC; CDR3aa: CASTRGGYEQYF
abundance: -; j_gene: TRBJ1-5; v_gene: TRBV7-2; d_gene: TRBD1; CDR3nt: TGTGCCAGCAGCCCTGACCGACAGGGATATCAGCCCCAGCATTTT; CDR3aa: CASSPDRQGYQPQHF
abundance: few; j_gene: TRBJ1-1; v_gene: TRBV5-1; d_gene: -; CDR3nt: TGCGCCAGCAGCTTGTCGGGGGGACGGACTGAAGCTTTCTTT; CDR3aa: CASSLSGGRTEAFF
abundance: many; j_gene: TRBJ2-2; v_gene: TRBV9; d_gene: -; CDR3nt: TGTGCCAGCAGCGTAGTTCACAGGGCGAACACCGGGGAGCTGTTTTTT; CDR3aa: CASSVVHRANTGELFF
abundance: few; j_gene: TRBJ1-4; v_gene: TRBV5-6; d_gene: -; CDR3nt: TGTGCCAGCAGCTTGAAACTTGCGGGACCTGATTTT; CDR3aa: CASSLKLAGPDF
abundance: few; j_gene: TRBJ2-5; v_gene: TRBV4-2; d_gene: TRBD2; CDR3nt: TGTGCCAGCAGCCGACTAGCGGGGGGACGAAACCAAGAGACCCAGTACTTC; CDR3aa: CASSRLAGGRNQETQYF
abundance: -; j_gene: TRBJ2-6; v_gene: TRBV2; d_gene: -; CDR3nt: TGTGCCAGCAGTAGCGGGTCTGGGGCCAACGTCCTGACTTTC; CDR3aa: CASSSGSGANVLTF